Sequencing of this T cell receptor beta chain was carried out in a study of PD-L1 blockade in urothelial cancer. As for the study in general: Chemotherapy regimens numbering 0 to 3 had been given to patients. Analyses used blood from 3 weeks (second dose) and 6 weeks after treatment start.

A note on this clone: The target antigen is unknown.

The time point denotes: peripheral blood 6 weeks after treatment start. Using immunoSEQ multiplex PCR, the repertoire was profiled, and TCRdb retains in-frame clones only, with some absent. Of roughly 120,000 clones listed, more than 85% are singletons. General study findings and limits: Improved survival was predicted by pretreatment blood TCR clonality below the median.

The TCR comes from a man aged 55 to 70 with urothelial cancer. Sequencing used PBMCs, obtained around atezolizumab (anti-PD-L1) treatment.

The CDR3 sequence: CASSVAGGNEQFF. In DNA, the CDR3 is TGTGCCAGCAGCGTAGCGGGGGGAAATGAGCAGTTCTTC. V and J are TRBV9 and TRBJ2-1; 7 bases fit TRBD2. The CDR3 is 13 amino acids. J gave up 7 bases and V 0 bases, and 1 base lay outside the gene matches. CDR1 and CDR2 from the germline V gene are SGDLS and YYNGEE.